This T cell receptor beta chain originates from a study of regulatory T cells in long-lasting Graves disease (dated by TCRdb to the early 2020s). In the study overall: Persistent Graves' disease was defined as antithyroid drug treatment for over 5 years with persistently positive TSH receptor autoantibodies. Peripheral blood TCR sequencing and RNA sequencing compared persistent Graves' disease patients with newly diagnosed Graves' disease patients. The study was conducted in China and was registered as a clinical trial. A total of about 33 samples underwent TCR sequencing, from some 13 patients with persistent Graves' disease and roughly 20 patients with newly diagnosed Graves' disease. Persistent Graves' disease patients in the clinical cohort had taken antithyroid drugs for about 10.3 years on average.

Library preparation was by multiplex PCR. TCRdb records Illumina HiSeq 4000 as the sequencer. To build TCR beta libraries, CDR3 regions were amplified by Arm-PCR using iRepertoire HTBI primers. Gel purification was performed on PCR products prior to sequencing. For the original study's pipeline: Across samples, 55 to 80 TRBV and 12 to 15 TRBJ segments were identified and used for gene usage analysis of CDR3 amino acid clonotypes. COPE and FqMerger were used to merge the filtered high-quality paired reads into contigs. BLAST was used to align contigs to IMGT TRBV, TRBD and TRBJ reference genes, with CDR3 defined following IMGT. Any clonotype with a frequency above 0.1% was classified as a highly expanded clone. Repertoire diversity was measured by Shannon entropy, and V-J evenness by the Gini coefficient. A clonotype was considered public if more than one individual shared it. Through fastp at Q25 and MiXCR, TCRdb rebuilt clones from the public reads, retaining in-frame beta chains. Rows merge per CDR3 protein into single entries with the most common DNA and genes. TCRdb assigned the V and J calls; the authors' analysis was not used. Present in this sample are about 400,000 distinct CDR3 sequences, 20% of which were seen just once. The ten most abundant clones make up roughly 20% of the sample.

Trimming costs V 6 bases and J 5 bases, and their ends lie 16 bases apart. Including the terminal cysteine and phenylalanine, the CDR3 comprises 14 residues. The read is trimmed to its CDR3 DNA, 42 bases read in frame from base 1. The germline V gene (reference sequence) provides CDR1 SEHNR and CDR2 FQNEAQ. Sample time point, as interpreted from the label and publication: persistent/refractory GD, antithyroid drugs over 5 years with positive TRAb. For both TCR sequencing and RNA sequencing, RNA was extracted from PBMCs in TRIzol. The diagnosis of Graves' disease was made according to American Thyroid Association guidelines. The patients came from an endocrinology department in Xi'an, China. Each patient gave roughly 10 milliliters of peripheral blood, collected in an EDTA anticoagulant tube. PBMCs were isolated by Ficoll Paque Plus density gradient separation without further T cell sorting. RNA quality was checked with an Agilent 2100 Bioanalyzer and agarose gel, and concentration with a NanoDrop 2000.

Of note for this clonotype: It lacks a known antigen. Base-call qualities are not available, and no considerably larger clone is one nucleotide away.

Study-wide conclusions, independent of this receptor: Patients with persistent disease shared more public clonotypes (roughly 2,900) than newly diagnosed patients did (966). Compared with newly diagnosed patients, persistent Graves' disease patients had lower TCR Shannon entropy and fewer highly expanded clones, which suggests clonal expansion. TRBV28, TRBJ1-2 and TRBJ2-5 were preferentially used in persistent disease, while TRBV20-1 and TRBJ2-1 were favored in newly diagnosed disease. The authors noted that the small sample size was a limitation that may lower accuracy. Peripheral blood alone was examined, since thyroid tissue, which constituted the primary lesion, could not be accessed. Sequencing and analysis were limited to the TCR beta chain.

This receptor was identified in a female donor with Graves disease. This chain is built from TRBV7-9 and TRBJ2-5; TRBD2 is possibly the D segment (6 matching bases). Sequenced here: peripheral blood mononuclear cells (PBMCs), sampled when the disease was refractory, from a patient treated with antithyroid drugs. CDR3 sequence: CASRRSGLGETQYF. Here is the DNA: TGTGCCAGCAGGCGGAGCGGGTTGGGGGAGACCCAGTACTTC.